Below, one TCR beta chain is given with its context. There is no known antigen for this receptor. One base away there is no much larger clone; base qualities are not given. This sample stems from a study of Ad26.COV2.S vaccination and SARS-CoV-2 variants (dated by TCRdb to the early 2020s). About the study as a whole: Vaccine-arm donors were drawn from COV1001, a multicentre, randomized, double-blind, placebo-controlled phase I-IIa trial of Ad26.COV2.S in healthy adults. Sequencing of the TCRbeta repertoire served to evaluate the specificity and breadth of SARS-CoV-2-reactive T cell receptors following Ad26.COV2.S vaccination. Ad26.COV2.S was administered intramuscularly at 5 x 10^10 or 1 x 10^11 viral particles, either as a single shot or as two shots given 56 days apart. Investigators remained blinded to trial group allocation during experiments and outcome assessment. The TCR-sequenced set comprised approximately 32 samples: about 19 Ad26.COV2.S vaccine recipients, 5 placebo recipients and 8 SARS-CoV-2 convalescent individuals. Trial participants were randomized into five groups of five, in which low-dose or high-dose Ad26.COV2.S was given once or twice, or placebo was given on both occasions.

Results the study describes overall, beyond this receptor: It was noted by the authors that total T cell responses may have been underestimated by the TCR breadth and depth analyses. Comparable non-spike TCR breadth was observed between vaccine and placebo recipients, consistent with only spike being contained in the vaccine. The study was not powered to compare responses between vaccine doses or regimens. After vaccination, substantial breadth of spike-specific CD8+ and CD4+ T cell responses was reported. Higher spike-specific TCR breadth was observed in Ad26.COV2.S recipients than in placebo recipients (P = 0.0014).

The sample's treatment or condition label, decoded: about 20 received Ad26.COV2.S at low or high dose, single or two shots; roughly five received placebo; per-sample allocation not given. Repertoires of vaccine and placebo recipients were sequenced from samples collected on day 63 after the first injection. Between 29 July and 7 August 2020, Cohort 1b enrolled about two dozen adults aged 18-55 years at one site in Boston, USA. Ad26.COV2.S was a replication-incompetent adenovirus type 26 vector that expressed a prefusion-stabilized SARS-CoV-2 spike protein derived from the original Wuhan strain. The immunoSEQ Assay was the method used to sequence TCRbeta CDR3 regions. After extraction, genomic DNA underwent amplification by bias-controlled multiplex PCR, followed by high-throughput sequencing. From the authors' description of their analysis: To quantify the absolute abundance of every unique TCRbeta CDR3 region, sequences were collapsed and filtered. T cell fraction was estimated by normalization of TCRbeta template counts to usable DNA, with usable DNA being measured through amplification of reference genes present in all nucleated cells. Repertoire TCRs were annotated as SARS-CoV-2-specific when V gene, CDR3 amino acid sequence and J gene were exactly matched to a known reactive TCR set. MIRA supplied the reference SARS-CoV-2 TCR set, which was filtered for enrichment in COVID-19-positive ImmuneCODE repertoires so that public or cross-reactive TCRs were removed. Using the MIRA antigens, annotated TCRs were further analysed by specific ORF or by position within an ORF. Breadth was defined as annotated unique rearrangements over total unique productive rearrangements; depth was the summed frequency of those rearrangements. TCR breadth was compared between groups using two-sided Wilcoxon rank-sum tests. Sourced from immuneACCESS, this table was stored by TCRdb with only in-frame sequences that have V and J called. A share of the clones is absent; for the studies checked, an unresolved V gene accounts for under half, and the remainder has no known explanation. V and J calls and clone size are as listed in that table; D and trimming were resolved from the DNA. The sample table records about half a million clones; about nine tenths of these occur just once. The biggest ten clones account for around 1.6% of the sample.

Ends trimmed: V by 7 bases, J by 4 bases; bases unmatched to a gene: 5. CDR1 SEHNR and CDR2 FQNEAQ were looked up in the germline V gene (reference sequence). The CDR3 covers 14 residues, taking in both the cysteine and the phenylalanine. The sequence is cut down to CDR3 DNA, 42 bases in frame from base 1. The specimen was peripheral blood, collected in a trial of Ad26.COV2.S vaccine versus placebo. This receptor was obtained from a person between 18 and 60 years old who received the Ad26.COV2.S COVID-19 vaccine or a placebo. The sequence links TRBV7-9 to TRBJ2-1; the junction holds 9 bases that match TRBD2. The CDR3 loop reads CASTQTSGYNEQFF. The sequenced DNA is TGTGCCAGCACCCAGACTAGCGGATACAATGAGCAGTTCTTC.